This T cell receptor beta chain was profiled in a study of breast tumors, draining lymph nodes, adjacent tissues. Study outcomes and limitations: That most tumor T cells come from lymph nodes remained unproven. Luminal-like breast cancer showed significantly higher tumor–nontumor repertoire similarity than basal-like. The data were judged consistent with most tumor T cells coming from lymph node and expanding in tumor. Tumor repertoires ranked between lymph nodes and nontumor tissue in diversity, with V and J gene preferences.

The lymph nodes were axillary draining lymph nodes from breast cancer patients. TCRdb independently ran MiXCR on the multiplex PCR reads; one entry per CDR3 protein. The sample includes around 140,000 distinct CDR3 sequences, 20% to 25% of them seen just once. This CDR3 is built from 18 residues. Per the germline V gene, CDR1 is MNHEY and CDR2 is SVGEGT. V shed 1 base, J shed 7 bases, and the junction held 9 bases outside the gene matches. There are a few counts of this clonotype. The target antigen is unknown. V is TRBV6-2 or TRBV6-3 and J is TRBJ2-1; 14 bases align to TRBD2. The specimen was axillary lymph node tissue. The sequence derives from a female donor with breast cancer. Some clones in this sample may be carry-over from other donors' samples. The CDR3 region is CASSYLGLAGGGRNEQFF. The CDR3 coding sequence is TGTGCCAGCAGTTACTTAGGACTAGCGGGAGGAGGTAGAAATGAGCAGTTCTTC.